The clone carrying this T cell receptor beta chain came up a few times. As yet, its antigen is unknown. The investigators reverse transcribed all of the isolated RNA, so they sequenced expressed TCRB transcripts. Sequencing used immunoSEQ multiplex PCR; TCRdb keeps in-frame clones, though not all of them. The sample holds 640,000 or so clones, under 15% seen once. This CDR3 has 12 amino acids. V was pared by 6 bases and J by 3 bases, with 11 bases between. From germline, CDR1 is GTSNPN and CDR2 SVGIG (reference sequence). This entry comes from a study of beta chain features in type 1 diabetes. Study-wide points: Patients with type 1 diabetes showed fewer VDJ junction insertions and more deletions. PCR might pick shorter templates more often, in the same way for patients and controls. Type 1 diabetes patients had TCRB CDR3s that were shorter (moderately but significantly so) in all four CD4+ subsets.

Sequenced sample: naive CD4+ T cells from blood. This chain uses TRBV30 with TRBJ1-1; no definite D call. The source of this sequence is a man aged 18 to 35 with type 1 diabetes. The CDR3 DNA reads TGTGCCTGCCAACTCTTGGACACTGAAGCTTTCTTT. This encodes CACQLLDTEAFF.